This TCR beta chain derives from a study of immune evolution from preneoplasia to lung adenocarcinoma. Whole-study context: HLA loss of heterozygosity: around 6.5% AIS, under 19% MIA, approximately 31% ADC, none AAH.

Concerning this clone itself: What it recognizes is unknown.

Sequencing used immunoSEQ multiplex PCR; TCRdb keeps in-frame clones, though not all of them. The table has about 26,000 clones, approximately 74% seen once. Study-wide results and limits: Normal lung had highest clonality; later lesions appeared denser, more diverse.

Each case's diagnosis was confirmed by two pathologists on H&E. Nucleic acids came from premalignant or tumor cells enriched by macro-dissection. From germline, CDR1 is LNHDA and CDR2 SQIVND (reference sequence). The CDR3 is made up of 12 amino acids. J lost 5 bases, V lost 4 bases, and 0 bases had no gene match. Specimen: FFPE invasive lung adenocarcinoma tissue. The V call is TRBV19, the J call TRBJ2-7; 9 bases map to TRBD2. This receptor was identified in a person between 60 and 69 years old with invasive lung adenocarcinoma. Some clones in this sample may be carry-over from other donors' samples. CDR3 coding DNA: TGTGCCAGTAGTACTAGCGGGGACGAGCAGTACTTC. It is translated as CASSTSGDEQYF.